The 8 T cell receptor beta chains below all came from one sample that was sequenced in a study of T cells in Graves' hyperthyroidism and ophthalmopathy. Regions amplified from RNA transcripts were the TCR beta CDR3 regions. Carried out on the TCR CDR3, a first-round RT-PCR used the HTBI primer set. TCRdb reanalysed the multiplex PCR reads using MiXCR and keeps one entry per CDR3 protein. The sample lists more than 300,000 distinct CDR3 sequences; about 15% were seen once. The sequenced sample was blood. The receptors shown here come from a woman younger than 45 with Graves' hyperthyroidism that later progressed to Graves' ophthalmopathy.

This clonotype has a count of ten or more. DNA for the CDR3: TGCAGTGCTAAGGAGTCCTCCCAGGGTTATGGCTACACCTTC. Translated: CSAKESSQGYGYTF. This rearrangement joins TRBV20-1 to TRBJ1-2, with TRBD1 as a possible D gene (5 bases). The germline gives CDR1 DFQATT, CDR2 SNEGSKA (reference sequence). There are 14 residues in the CDR3. V was cut by 4 bases and J by 5 bases, with 17 bases left in between.

This clonotype was counted at least ten times. The V call is TRBV20-1, the J call TRBJ2-5; no clear D. This CDR3 has 14 amino acids. V lost 5 bases, J lost 1 base, and 14 bases lay in between. CDR1 is DFQATT and CDR2 is SNEGSKA in the germline V gene (reference sequence). The CDR3 DNA follows: TGCAGTGCTCCCCGAAATCCGAGCCAAGAGACCCAGTACTTC. The encoded protein is CSAPRNPSQETQYF.

V usage is TRBV20-1 and J usage is TRBJ2-3, with D possibly being TRBD2 (5 bases). Trimming left V 0 bases short and J 0 bases short, with 13 bases between. Germline V CDR1 and CDR2: DFQATT, SNEGSKA (reference sequence). This CDR3 comprises 16 residues. DNA for the CDR3: TGCAGTGCTAGAGATCCGGAGGCTTCTAGCACAGATACGCAGTATTTT. Protein sequence: CSARDPEASSTDTQYF.

In this sample, this clonotype turned up many times. This chain connects TRBV7-9 to TRBJ1-1; D gene ambiguous. Germline CDR1 SEHNR, CDR2 FQNEAQ (reference sequence). Trimming cost V 7 bases and J 0 bases, with 12 bases left between them. CDR3 length: 14 residues. DNA for the CDR3: TGTGCCAGCAACCTCGTCCGGATGAACACTGAAGCTTTCTTT. Translated: CASNLVRMNTEAFF.

This clonotype occurred many times. Here the CDR3 DNA reads TGCAGTGCTAGACAGGGGAGTACAGATACGCAGTATTTT. This translates into CSARQGSTDTQYF. The V and J genes are TRBV20-1 and TRBJ2-3, with TRBD1 as a possible D gene (6 bases). The CDR3 totals 13 residues. The V and J ends lost 2 bases and 3 bases respectively, with 9 bases between them. The germline V gene has CDR1 DFQATT and CDR2 SNEGSKA (reference sequence).

Many counts were recorded for this clonotype. The rearrangement links TRBV25-1 to TRBJ2-3, with D possibly matching TRBD1 (5 bases). Germline assignment: CDR1 MGHDK and CDR2 SYGVNS. The CDR3 runs 13 residues. The ends were cut back, 6 bases at V and 2 bases at J, with 9 bases in the middle. CDR3 amino acids: CASRQDLTDTQYF. The CDR3 region has the DNA TGTGCCAGCAGACAGGACCTCACAGATACGCAGTATTTT.

The gene calls are TRBV7-9 and TRBJ1-4; the D is unclear. V dropped 5 bases and J dropped 4 bases, with 11 bases sitting between them. Per germline, CDR1 SEHNR and CDR2 FQNEAQ (reference sequence). The CDR3 is 14 amino acids. CDR3 sequence (DNA): TGTGCCAGCAGCCTCAGTCGTGGTAATGAAAAACTGTTTTTT. Translating gives CASSLSRGNEKLFF.

The chain is built from TRBV28 and TRBJ2-7; D perhaps matches TRBD2 (5 bases). The germline CDR1 and CDR2 sequences are MDHEN and SYDVKM. With 6 bases removed from V and 0 bases from J, the gap between germline ends came to 15 bases. The CDR3 has 15 amino acids. DNA of the CDR3: TGTGCCAGCAGGGTGAGCGGAGTGAGCTCCTACGAGCAGTACTTC. Protein: CASRVSGVSSYEQYF.